This T cell receptor (beta chain) was obtained from a study of blood T cell repertoires in COVID-19. Study as a whole: Samples representing acute and convalescent COVID-19 were sourced from the United States, Italy and Spain. T cells, B-cell-depleted T cells, or PBMCs provided the cDNA or gDNA that served as material.

In the original analysis: Reference gene primer amplification in the assay estimated nucleated cell counts. Clones were sequenced by immunoSEQ multiplex PCR, and TCRdb holds only the in-frame ones, with some missing. The DNA gave D and trimming, while V, J and clone size come from that table. The sample holds 65,000 to 80,000 clones; roughly 90% are singletons and the top ten take about 4.5%. Per germline, CDR1 SNHLY and CDR2 FYNNEI. V shed 1 base and J 4 bases; nucleotides not matched to a gene: 8. CDR3 length equals 16 residues. The genes are TRBV2 and TRBJ1-2; 8 bases align to TRBD1. The clonotype comes from a man between 45 and 60 years old with active COVID-19. Specimen: peripheral blood. The CDR3 DNA is TGTGCCAGCAGTGAAGTGCTTCGGGACAGGTTCTATGGCTACACCTTC. Translating gives CASSEVLRDRFYGYTF.